This record concerns one T cell receptor beta chain sequence. This specimen comes from a study of T cells in Graves' hyperthyroidism and ophthalmopathy. Lactation, pregnancy, other autoimmune disease or uncontrolled infection led to exclusion of patients. Trimming took 3 bases from V and 0 from J, leaving 6 bases between them. This CDR3 has 13 amino acids. Germline-derived CDR1 and CDR2 are MGHRA and YSYEKL. RNA transcripts were the template for amplifying TCR beta CDR3 regions. Using the HTBI primer set, a first-round RT-PCR was run on the TCR CDR3. MiXCR, run by TCRdb on the multiplex PCR reads, gives a single entry per CDR3 protein. The sample yields roughly 560,000 distinct CDR3 sequences, 14% to 15% seen once.

V and J are TRBV4-1 and TRBJ2-7; D call uncertain. The specimen was blood. This TCR came from a woman aged 40 to 55 with Graves' ophthalmopathy. The CDR3 bases are TGCGCCAGCAGCCACCGTACCTCCTACGAGCAGTACTTC. It yields the protein CASSHRTSYEQYF.